This note documents a single TCR beta chain sequence. The source of the sample is a study of blood T cell repertoires in COVID-19. As originally analysed: The assay estimated nucleated cells by amplifying reference gene primers. Sequencing used immunoSEQ multiplex PCR; TCRdb keeps in-frame clones, though not all of them. That table furnishes V, J and clone size, whereas the DNA furnished D and trimming. The table lists more than 200,000 clones, roughly 88% of them singletons. V was pared by 1 base and J by 3 bases, with 8 bases of the junction left unmatched. Germline assignment: CDR1 MNHEY and CDR2 SVGEGT. This CDR3 is built from 16 residues.

This clonotype originated in a woman in her thirties with COVID-19, enrolled during active disease. The rearrangement uses TRBV6-2 or TRBV6-3 and TRBJ2-7; 8 bases agree with TRBD2. Sequencing was carried out using peripheral blood. The CDR3 here is CASSYYSGGVSYEQYF. The DNA for the CDR3 is TGTGCCAGCAGTTACTACAGCGGGGGAGTAAGCTACGAGCAGTACTTC.